This entry lists 31 T cell receptor beta chains sequenced from one sample in a study of blood T cells in healthy people across ages (dated by TCRdb to 2013 to 2016). The library was produced with 5' RACE. Sequencing was performed on an Illumina HiSeq 2500. A second PCR of roughly 6 to 12 cycles was performed with a sample-barcoded 5' primer and a J-beta primer mix. Through fastp at Q25 and MiXCR, TCRdb rebuilt clones from the public reads, retaining in-frame beta chains. All rows with the same CDR3 protein become a single entry with the most common DNA and genes. The sample table lists about 500,000 distinct CDR3 sequences, 20% to 30% of them with a count of one. The ten largest clones take up around 10% of the sample. The same sample was also used in a study of T cells of mothers and their children.

The sequenced sample was blood. The receptors were gathered from a boy younger than 18 in good health.

This clonotype was seen only a few times. V is TRBV6-5 and J is TRBJ2-5; a possible D gene is TRBD1 (5 bases). The V end was cut by 2 bases, the J end by 1 base, with 17 bases between. This CDR3 is built from 17 residues. Germline CDR1 reads MNHEY; CDR2 reads SVGAGI. The DNA for the CDR3 is TGTGCCAGCAGTTACACCGCGGACAAGTTAGGCCAAGAGACCCAGTACTTC. Protein product: CASSYTADKLGQETQYF.

This rearrangement joins TRBV7-9 to TRBJ2-1; TRBD2 might be the D (5 bases). The germline gives CDR1 SEHNR, CDR2 FQNEAQ (reference sequence). Trimming took 2 bases from V and 6 from J, leaving 14 bases between them. The CDR3 consists of 15 residues. CDR3 sequence: CASSLNNGGPNEQFF. Here the CDR3 DNA reads TGTGCCAGCAGCTTAAATAACGGCGGGCCCAATGAGCAGTTCTTC.

This rearrangement joins TRBV3-1 to TRBJ2-5; D gene unclear. The CDR3 contains 15 residues. CDR1 is LGHDT and CDR2 is YNNKEL in the germline V gene (reference sequence). V gave up 4 bases and J gave up 7 bases, with 19 bases separating them. In nucleotides, the CDR3 is TGTGCCAGCAGCCCGCCCCCCCTGAGCGACCGGACCCAGTACTTC. This translates into CASSPPPLSDRTQYF.

The chain carries TRBV29-1 and TRBJ2-7; D is perhaps TRBD1 or TRBD2 (5 bases each). Trimming removed 4 bases from V and 6 bases from J, with 16 bases in between. Germline loops: CDR1 SQVTM, CDR2 ANQGSEA. The CDR3 runs 13 residues. Here the CDR3 DNA reads TGCAGCGTTGTGAGGGGTCAATGGGCCGAGCAGTACTTC. Translated, it gives CSVVRGQWAEQYF.

There are a few counts of this clonotype. The chain employs TRBV4-1 and TRBJ2-7; 8 bases are shared with TRBD1. The length of the CDR3 is 14 residues. V gave up 4 bases and J gave up 2 bases; unmatched junction bases: 4. Per germline, CDR1 MGHRA and CDR2 YSYEKL. CDR3 sequence (DNA): TGCGCCAGCAGCCGGGACAGGAGAACCTACGAGCAGTACTTC. Translating it yields CASSRDRRTYEQYF.

This chain links TRBV5-1 with TRBJ1-1; weak D call: TRBD1 (6 bases). The CDR3 totals 15 residues. Trimming took 3 bases from V and 5 from J, leaving 17 bases between them. Per germline, CDR1 SGHRS and CDR2 YFSETQ. In nucleotides, the CDR3 is TGCGCCAGCAGCTCCCTACCGGAGGGGGAAACTGAAGCTTTCTTT. Amino acid sequence: CASSSLPEGETEAFF. The full variable domain, in which reference TRBV5-1 and TRBJ1-1 provide the parts outside the CDR3, is KAGVTQTPRYLIKTRGQQVTLSCSPISGHRSVSWYQQTPGQGLQFLFEYFSETQRNKGNFPGRFSGRQFSNSRSEMNVSTLELGDSALYLCASSSLPEGETEAFFGQGTRLTVV.

This clonotype was observed at least ten times. The V call is TRBV29-1, the J call TRBJ2-3; D is perhaps TRBD1 or TRBD2 (5 bases each). V was pared by 7 bases and J by 1 base, with 9 bases between. The CDR3 loop spans 12 amino acids. Germline V gene data show CDR1 as SQVTM and CDR2 as ANQGSEA. The CDR3 loop reads CSAGDGTDTQYF. The DNA of the CDR3 is TGCAGCGCCGGGGACGGCACAGATACGCAGTATTTT.

The CDR3 loop reads CASSPKTGPGSGNTIYF. The CDR3 bases are TGTGCCAGCAGCCCAAAGACAGGCCCGGGGTCTGGAAACACCATATATTTT. This chain joins TRBV4-2 and TRBJ1-3; tentative D call: TRBD1 (6 bases). The V end was cut by 4 bases, the J end by 1 base, with 17 bases between. This CDR3 contains 17 residues. The germline V gene has CDR1 LGHNA and CDR2 YNFKEQ.

This clonotype was seen only a few times. The chain joins TRBV10-3 to TRBJ2-5; D unclear. The better agreement between TRBJ2-7 and the DNA end casts doubt on the J call. Looked up from germline, CDR1 is ENHRY and CDR2 is SYGVKD. This CDR3 region has 13 residues. The CDR3 loop is CAISEILSGEQYF. As DNA, the CDR3 is TGTGCCATCAGTGAGATTCTGTCGGGCGAGCAGTACTTC.

The rearrangement uses TRBV24-1 and TRBJ1-2, with D unresolved. The CDR3 consists of 14 residues. Germline loops: CDR1 KGHDR, CDR2 SFDVKD. V was clipped by 0 bases and J by 0 bases, with 4 bases between them. CDR3 coding DNA: TGTGCCACCAGTGATTTGGCCGCTAACTATGGCTACACCTTC. Translated: CATSDLAANYGYTF.

This clonotype was seen a few times. Given a much more abundant clone one base away, this may be a read error. The J gene is TRBJ2-6, the V gene TRBV28, with 9 bases aligning to TRBD2. Germline assignment: CDR1 MDHEN and CDR2 SYDVKM. The V gene end was trimmed by 11 bases and the J gene end by 4 bases; junction bases not matched to a gene: 6. CDR3 length: 14 amino acids. In DNA, the CDR3 is TGTGCCCCATTAGCGGGAGCGGGGGCCAACGTCCTGACTTTC. It translates to CAPLAGAGANVLTF.

This clonotype was seen a handful of times. J is TRBJ1-5 and V is TRBV28; tentative D call: TRBD1 (5 bases). Trimming removed 6 bases from V and 3 bases from J, with 15 bases in between. CDR3 length equals 15 residues. Germline CDR1 MDHEN, CDR2 SYDVKM. CDR3 protein: CASSPRIGDNQPQHF. Written as DNA, the CDR3 is TGTGCCAGCAGCCCTCGGATAGGGGACAATCAGCCCCAGCATTTT. The full variable domain, completed using reference TRBV28 and TRBJ1-5, is DVKVTQSSRYLVKRTGEKVFLECVQDMDHENMFWYRQDPGLGLRLIYFSYDVKMKEKGDIPEGYSVSREKKERFSLILESASTNQTSMYLCASSPRIGDNQPQHFGDGTRLSIL.

CDR3 in DNA: TGTGCCAGCAGCGCCGTGGGTAGCGGATACAATGAGCAGTTCTTC. Translation gives CASSAVGSGYNEQFF. The V call is TRBV9, the J call TRBJ2-1; D possibly corresponds to TRBD2 (6 bases). CDR3 length: 15 amino acids. Germline-derived CDR1 and CDR2 are SGDLS and YYNGEE. The V gene lost 3 bases and the J gene lost 4 bases, with 14 bases spanning the gap.

The V and J genes are TRBV5-6 and TRBJ2-1; D is perhaps TRBD2 (6 bases). The V end was cut by 4 bases, the J end by 2 bases, with 16 bases between. The CDR3 loop spans 16 amino acids. The germline V gene has CDR1 SGHDT and CDR2 YYEEEE. This CDR3 is CASSRRTSWTYNEQFF. The CDR3 DNA reads as TGTGCCAGCAGCCGACGTACTAGCTGGACCTACAATGAGCAGTTCTTC.

The table lists this clonotype with a few counts. The CDR3 does not end in the conserved phenylalanine or tryptophan, so this is likely a read error. This chain joins TRBV7-2 and TRBJ2-5; the D call may be TRBD1 or TRBD2 (5 bases each). With 5 bases removed from V and 11 bases from J, the gap between germline ends came to 15 bases. Germline V CDR1 and CDR2: SGHTA, FQGNSA. CDR3 size: 12 residues. The CDR3 DNA follows: TGTGCCAGCAGCCGCCGGCTGGGGGATCAGTACGTC. This codes for CASSRRLGDQYV.

This clonotype has at least ten counts. The rearrangement joins TRBV28 to TRBJ2-5, with a tentative D call TRBD1 (5 bases). Matching the DNA end better, TRBJ2-7 makes the J call doubtful. The germline V gene encodes CDR1 MDHEN and CDR2 SYDVKM. CDR3 size: 14 residues. The CDR3 bases are TGTGCCAGCAGTTTAGTAGGCAGGGACTACGAGCAGTACTTC. Its translation: CASSLVGRDYEQYF.

In its sample, this clonotype was seen a few times. This sequence joins TRBV20-1 and TRBJ2-5, with a weak D call TRBD1 (5 bases). Germline CDR1 and CDR2: DFQATT and SNEGSKA (reference sequence). This CDR3 spans 15 amino acids. Trimming cost V 1 base and J 5 bases, with 17 bases left between them. The CDR3 here is CSARAPPAGQETQYF. The CDR3 coding sequence is TGCAGTGCTAGAGCCCCCCCGGCAGGGCAGGAGACCCAGTACTTC.

About this clonotype: Possible read error: a much larger clone is one base away. The rearrangement links TRBV28 to TRBJ2-5; tentative D call: TRBD1 (5 bases). The ends were cut back, 5 bases at V and 5 bases at J, with 12 bases in the middle. Germline-derived CDR1 and CDR2 are MDHEN and SYDVKM. The CDR3 has 13 residues. The CDR3 DNA sequence: TGTGCCAGCAGTGGCAGGGTTCCGGAGACCCAGTACTTC. The encoded protein is CASSGRVPETQYF.

The chain is built from TRBV14 and TRBJ2-7; 8 bases fit TRBD2. The germline V gene has CDR1 SGHDN and CDR2 FVKESK. This CDR3 region has 17 residues. V gave up 5 bases and J gave up 0 bases; unmatched junction bases: 12. CDR3 amino acids: CASSEEAGAMSSYEQYF. CDR3 in DNA: TGTGCCAGCAGCGAGGAAGCGGGAGCCATGAGCTCCTACGAGCAGTACTTC.

The J gene is TRBJ1-1, the V gene TRBV29-1; 8 bases match TRBD1. This CDR3 comprises 12 residues. The V and J ends lost 3 bases and 5 bases, in that order; junction bases with no gene match: 2. The germline CDR1 and CDR2 sequences are SQVTM and ANQGSEA. CDR3 sequence: CSVERTGTEAFF. The CDR3 DNA is TGCAGCGTTGAGAGGACAGGGACTGAAGCTTTCTTT.

J is TRBJ2-7 and V is TRBV7-2; 7 nucleotides align to TRBD2. The CDR3 has 16 residues. V lost 5 bases, J lost 0 bases, and 10 bases stayed unmatched. Germline V gene lookup returns CDR1 SGHTA and CDR2 FQGNSA. CDR3 sequence reads: CASSRSRGGDSYEQYF. The CDR3 nucleotides read TGTGCCAGCAGCCGCTCCCGCGGGGGTGACTCCTACGAGCAGTACTTC.

This clonotype was picked up a small number of times. The chain combines TRBV4-3 with TRBJ2-5; D remains unclear. The length of the CDR3 is 16 residues. Germline V gene lookup returns CDR1 LGHNA and CDR2 YSLEER. Deletions cut 1 base from V and 2 bases from J, with 14 bases between. As DNA, the CDR3 is TGCGCCAGCAGCCAAGGATATGGGCCCGGGCAAGAGACCCAGTACTTC. This sequence encodes CASSQGYGPGQETQYF.

This clonotype has only a few counts. This chain uses TRBV6-2 or TRBV6-3 with TRBJ2-5, with 7 bases matching TRBD2. CDR3 length: 17 residues. The germline CDR1 and CDR2 sequences are MNHEY and SVGEGT. V dropped 0 bases and J dropped 3; count of bases not matched to a gene: 10. In DNA form, the CDR3 reads TGTGCCAGCAGTTACTCCCCTCCTGGCGGGGGTAAAGAGACCCAGTACTTC. Its translation is CASSYSPPGGGKETQYF.

The sample holds many counts of this clonotype. The V call is TRBV19, the J call TRBJ2-1; 11 bases match TRBD2. The germline CDR1 and CDR2 sequences are LNHDA and SQIVND (reference sequence). The CDR3 is 14 residues long. V was pared by 5 bases and J by 3 bases, with 0 bases of the junction left unmatched. CDR3 sequence (DNA): TGTGCCAGTAGTCTAGCGGGGGGCTACAATGAGCAGTTCTTC. Translated, it gives CASSLAGGYNEQFF.

This clonotype occurred a few times. The gene calls are TRBV27 and TRBJ2-7; tentative D call: TRBD1 (5 bases). V shed 6 bases and J shed 0 bases, with 9 bases lying between them. Germline V lookup: CDR1 MNHEY, CDR2 SMNVEV (reference sequence). CDR3 size: 13 residues. The CDR3 is CASRGAASYEQYF. The DNA for the CDR3 is TGTGCCAGCAGAGGGGCAGCCTCCTACGAGCAGTACTTC.

As to this clonotype: Relative to the germline gene, one junction end is altered; a read error may explain this. The chain couples TRBV5-8 to TRBJ2-2; tentatively, D is TRBD1 or TRBD2 (5 bases each). The CDR3 extends over 17 amino acids. Per germline, CDR1 SGHTS and CDR2 YDEGEE. CDR3 nucleotide sequence: TGTGCCAGCAGCTTGGCCCGGGGACCAACGAACGCCGGGGAGCTGTTTTTT. The encoded protein is CASSLARGPTNAGELFF.

This clonotype was seen a handful of times. The V and J genes are TRBV5-1 and TRBJ2-2, with TRBD2 matching 7 bases. V lost 0 bases to trimming and J lost 6 bases; unmatched junction nucleotides: 5. The CDR3 has 15 amino acids. Germline V gene data show CDR1 as SGHRS and CDR2 as YFSETQ. CDR3 protein: CASSLAGGSPGELFF. In DNA form, the CDR3 reads TGCGCCAGCAGCTTGGCGGGGGGATCTCCCGGGGAGCTGTTTTTT.

V is TRBV5-1 and J is TRBJ2-7; 8 bases agree with TRBD2. The CDR3 loop spans 16 amino acids. J gave up 0 bases and V 7 bases, and 12 bases lay outside the gene matches. Per germline, CDR1 SGHRS and CDR2 YFSETQ. The CDR3 region is CASSRGSGASSYEQYF. The CDR3 nucleotides read TGCGCCAGCTCACGGGGTAGCGGGGCCTCCTCCTACGAGCAGTACTTC.

Notes on this clonotype: Compared with germline, one end of the junction differs, possibly owing to a read error. The rearrangement joins TRBV7-2 to TRBJ2-7; the D is unclear. Germline lookup yields CDR1 SGHTA and CDR2 FQGNSA. This CDR3 comprises 14 residues. The CDR3 DNA follows: TGTGCCAGCAACTTAGCTTCCGCGGATTACGAGCAGTACTTC. Its protein is CASNLASADYEQYF.

This clonotype was seen more than once but under ten times. V is TRBV15 and J is TRBJ1-4; 9 nucleotides match TRBD1. V was pared by 2 bases and J by 5 bases, with 3 bases of the junction left unmatched. Germline assignment: CDR1 LNHNV and CDR2 YYDKDF (reference sequence). There are 15 residues in the CDR3. The CDR3 DNA follows: TGTGCCACCAGCAGAATACAGGGGGCGAATGAAAAACTGTTTTTT. Protein product: CATSRIQGANEKLFF.

In this sample, this clonotype turned up a few times. The rearrangement joins TRBV21-1 to TRBJ1-2; the tabulated D call, TRBD1, remains unverified against the DNA. TRBV21-1 is designated a pseudogene. The CDR3 is 17 amino acids. The chain's CDR3 is CASSKTGGLCWNYGYTF. The CDR3 nucleotides are TGTGCCAGCAGCAAGACGGGGGGCTTATGTTGGAACTATGGCTACACCTTC.